This is a list of T cell receptor beta chains from one sample in a study of cytomegalovirus exposure and HLA in healthy donors. Some clones are missing from TCRdb's copy, which holds only in-frame ones; the method was immunoSEQ multiplex PCR. The data hold some 180,000 clones, with over 65% observed a single time. Sequences were obtained from PBMCs. All receptors derive from a woman in her 30s in good health and CMV-seronegative. CDR3s include the opening cysteine and the closing phenylalanine or tryptophan. A D gene is named only where the DNA matches it firmly. Clone size is not always given. Where it is, it says once, few, many or a class for expanded clones.

V gene: TRBV5-6; clone size: -; D gene: TRBD1; CDR3 length: 15; J gene: TRBJ2-1; CDR3 DNA: TGTGCCAGCAGCTTCATAGGACAGGTGAACAATGAGCAGTTCTTC; CDR3 protein: CASSFIGQVNNEQFF
V gene: TRBV18; clone size: -; D gene: TRBD1; CDR3 length: 15; J gene: TRBJ1-1; CDR3 DNA: TGTGCCAGCTCTCCCGGGACAGGGTTTTCCACTGAAGCTTTCTTT; CDR3 protein: CASSPGTGFSTEAFF
V gene: TRBV5-5; clone size: -; D gene: TRBD1; CDR3 length: 15; J gene: TRBJ1-2; CDR3 DNA: TGTGCCAGCAGCTTGGCCACAGGGGTAAACTATGGCTACACCTTC; CDR3 protein: CASSLATGVNYGYTF
V gene: TRBV30; clone size: -; D gene: TRBD1; CDR3 length: 19; J gene: TRBJ1-3; CDR3 DNA: TGTGCCTGGCAGACGACCTTGGGACAGGGTCTACATTCTGGAAACACCATATATTTT; CDR3 protein: CAWQTTLGQGLHSGNTIYF
V gene: TRBV6-5; clone size: -; D gene: -; CDR3 length: 13; J gene: TRBJ1-5; CDR3 DNA: TGTGCCAGCGCAGCGGGACTTAGTAACCCCCAGCATTTT; CDR3 protein: CASAAGLSNPQHF
V gene: TRBV5-4; clone size: -; D gene: -; CDR3 length: 14; J gene: TRBJ1-4; CDR3 DNA: TGTGCCAGCAGCTTGGCGGGGACTGGTGAAAAACTGTTTTTT; CDR3 protein: CASSLAGTGEKLFF
V gene: TRBV5-1; clone size: -; D gene: TRBD2; CDR3 length: 18; J gene: TRBJ2-3; CDR3 DNA: TGCGCCAGCAGCTTGAAAAGGCAGGGACTAGCGTACACAGATACGCAGTATTTT; CDR3 protein: CASSLKRQGLAYTDTQYF
V gene: TRBV7-9; clone size: -; D gene: TRBD1; CDR3 length: 14; J gene: TRBJ1-6; CDR3 DNA: TGTGCCAGCAGCTTAGTACAGGGGGATTCACCCCTCCACTTT; CDR3 protein: CASSLVQGDSPLHF
V gene: TRBV27; clone size: -; D gene: TRBD1; CDR3 length: 18; J gene: TRBJ2-5; CDR3 DNA: TGTGCCAGCAGTTTACCCATCACCAGGACAGGGCGAAGGGAGACCCAGTACTTC; CDR3 protein: CASSLPITRTGRRETQYF
V gene: TRBV5-6; clone size: -; D gene: TRBD1; CDR3 length: 17; J gene: TRBJ1-1; CDR3 DNA: TGTGCCAGCAGCCGAGTGACAGGGGGCAAAGGGAACACTGAAGCTTTCTTT; CDR3 protein: CASSRVTGGKGNTEAFF
V gene: TRBV6-5; clone size: -; D gene: -; CDR3 length: 11; J gene: TRBJ2-3; CDR3 DNA: TGTGCCAGCACAAGGGGCGGCACGCAGTATTTT; CDR3 protein: CASTRGGTQYF
V gene: TRBV5-6; clone size: once; D gene: -; CDR3 length: 16; J gene: TRBJ2-3; CDR3 DNA: TGTGCCAGCAGCTTGTTGGGGGGAGTGGGCACAGATACGCAGTATTTT; CDR3 protein: CASSLLGGVGTDTQYF
V gene: TRBV18; clone size: few; D gene: TRBD2; CDR3 length: 17; J gene: TRBJ2-5; CDR3 DNA: TGTGCCAGCTCACCGATAAGGACTAGCGGGATTGTGGAGACCCAGTACTTC; CDR3 protein: CASSPIRTSGIVETQYF